The 19 T cell receptor beta chains given below trace back to one sample, sequenced in a study of cytomegalovirus exposure and HLA in healthy donors (dated by TCRdb to the late 2010s). Receptor amplification or capture employed the immunoSEQ multiplex PCR assay. A mixture of 60 forward primers for TCR Vbeta segments and 13 reverse primers for TCR Jbeta segments was used in the multiplex PCR. TCRdb stores this immuneACCESS table with in-frame sequences only. Part of the clones is absent; in the studies checked, under half of the shortfall reflects unresolved V genes, and no reason is known for the rest. The sample table records roughly 180,000 clones; roughly 79% of these occur just once. The ten largest clones represent more than 12% of the sample. Material for sequencing was PBMCs. The receptors shown here come from a man aged 50 to 59 in good health and CMV-seropositive.

This clone was recorded a few times. The rearrangement joins TRBV7-9 to TRBJ1-4, with TRBD1 identical over 8 bases. Germline CDR1 reads SEHNR; CDR2 reads FQNEAQ (reference sequence). Trimming at V came to 4 bases and at J to 5 bases, leaving 6 bases not matched to a gene. This CDR3 spans 15 amino acids. CDR3 loop: CASSWWDRNNEKLFF. CDR3 coding DNA: TGTGCCAGCAGCTGGTGGGACAGGAACAATGAAAAACTGTTTTTT.

The genes are TRBV7-2 and TRBJ2-3; 12 bases match TRBD2. From germline, CDR1 is SGHTA and CDR2 FQGNSA. V lost 3 bases to trimming and J lost 6 bases; unmatched junction nucleotides: 7. This CDR3 is built from 16 residues. The CDR3: CASSLLAGGRSDTQYF. As DNA, the CDR3 is TGTGCCAGCAGCTTGCTAGCGGGGGGGCGTTCTGATACGCAGTATTTT.

This chain links TRBV7-2 with TRBJ2-7; D unresolved. The germline V and J ends were trimmed by 3 bases and 6 bases, with 12 bases remaining between them. The V gene's germline CDR1 is SGHTA and CDR2 FQGNSA. This CDR3 contains 13 residues. As DNA, the CDR3 is TGTGCCAGCAGCTTTCGGCGTGGGCTCGAGCAGTACTTC. It codes for CASSFRRGLEQYF.

The rearrangement links TRBV5-1 to TRBJ1-1, with 8 bases lining up with TRBD1. Losses at the gene ends were 3 bases for V and 8 bases for J; bases not matched to a gene: 3. In germline, CDR1 is SGHRS, CDR2 YFSETQ. CDR3 length: 12 amino acids. The CDR3 reads CASSYGTGEAFF. CDR3 bases: TGCGCCAGCAGCTACGGGACAGGAGAAGCTTTCTTT. Drawing the rest from reference TRBV5-1 and TRBJ1-1, the complete variable domain is KAGVTQTPRYLIKTRGQQVTLSCSPISGHRSVSWYQQTPGQGLQFLFEYFSETQRNKGNFPGRFSGRQFSNSRSEMNVSTLELGDSALYLCASSYGTGEAFFGQGTRLTVV.

This clone came up a few times. V gene TRBV19 combines with J gene TRBJ1-6; no firm D call. CDR1 is LNHDA, CDR2 SQIVND, per germline (reference sequence). The V end lost 5 bases, the J end lost 8 bases, and 7 bases lay between the germline ends. CDR3 length equals 12 residues. CDR3 loop: CASSARDSPLHF. The CDR3 DNA sequence: TGTGCCAGTAGTGCGAGAGATTCACCCCTCCACTTT.

The CDR3 here is CASSQLPRDSGNTIYF. The CDR3 nucleotides read TGTGCCAGCTCACAGCTGCCCCGGGACTCTGGAAACACCATATATTTT. The chain couples TRBV18 to TRBJ1-3; D is ambiguous. Trimming cost V 4 bases and J 0 bases, with 13 bases left between them. CDR3 length: 16 residues. Germline V gene data show CDR1 as KGHSH and CDR2 as LQKENI.

This clone came up once. The genes are TRBV7-9 and TRBJ2-3; D possibly corresponds to TRBD2 (6 bases). V was pared by 1 base and J by 2 bases, with 19 bases between. The CDR3 sequence is 18 residues long. Germline loops: CDR1 SEHNR, CDR2 FQNEAQ (reference sequence). CDR3: CASSLGVGGRGPTDTQYF. For the CDR3, the DNA is TGTGCCAGCAGCTTAGGGGTAGGCGGGCGGGGTCCCACAGATACGCAGTATTTT.

The V call is TRBV2, the J call TRBJ1-1; D remains ambiguous. V was trimmed by 7 bases and J by 2 bases, leaving 14 bases between them. The CDR3 has 14 residues. Germline V gene lookup returns CDR1 SNHLY and CDR2 FYNNEI. The CDR3 sequence is CASNSGIPNTEAFF. DNA of the CDR3: TGTGCCAGCAATTCCGGGATCCCAAACACTGAAGCTTTCTTT.

The chain couples TRBV29-1 to TRBJ1-1; possible D gene TRBD1, 6 bases. The germline V gene has CDR1 SQVTM and CDR2 ANQGSEA. The CDR3 consists of 14 residues. V lost 7 bases and J 6 bases, leaving 21 bases between the germline ends. For the CDR3, the DNA is TGCAGCGCGGAGGAGACAGGTGGGAGGGCTGAAGCTTTCTTT. Translated: CSAEETGGRAEAFF.

The chain combines TRBV18 with TRBJ2-5; 7 bases fit TRBD1. Germline values: CDR1 KGHSH, CDR2 LQKENI. The trim removed 5 bases at V and 4 bases at J, leaving 4 bases unmatched. There are 13 residues in the CDR3. The CDR3 is CASSSTGLETQYF. The CDR3, as DNA: TGTGCCAGCTCATCGACAGGGTTAGAGACCCAGTACTTC.

The J gene is TRBJ2-1, the V gene TRBV5-1, with 9 bases that match TRBD1. This CDR3 is 14 amino acids long. V dropped 6 bases and J dropped 3; count of bases not matched to a gene: 4. Germline V gene sequence: CDR1 SGHRS, CDR2 YFSETQ. CDR3 region: CASKGTGIYNEQFF. The CDR3 DNA sequence: TGCGCCAGCAAAGGGACAGGGATCTACAATGAGCAGTTCTTC.

This chain uses TRBV28 with TRBJ1-2, with 9 bases identical to TRBD1. The V segment lost 6 bases and the J segment 5 bases; nucleotides outside the gene matches: 16. CDR3 size: 17 residues. The germline CDR1 and CDR2 sequences are MDHEN and SYDVKM. The DNA of the CDR3 is TGTGCCAGCAGGGGGGGAGGGACAGGGTCATTGGGGTATGGCTACACCTTC. Translated: CASRGGGTGSLGYGYTF.

V and J are TRBV7-6 and TRBJ1-1, with D unclear. The germline CDR1 and CDR2 sequences are SGHVS and FNYEAQ. V gave up 5 bases and J gave up 3 bases, with 13 bases separating them. The length of the CDR3 is 14 residues. The CDR3 protein is CASSPRPRDTEAFF. CDR3 in DNA: TGTGCCAGCAGCCCCCGACCGCGGGACACTGAAGCTTTCTTT.

The V gene is TRBV7-3, the J gene TRBJ2-1; 8 bases align to TRBD1. The CDR3 contains 15 residues. Germline-derived CDR1 and CDR2 are SGHTA and FQGTGA. The ends lost 0 bases at V and 7 bases at J; junction bases unmatched: 5. CDR3 residues: CASSLTGQGANEQFF. Written as DNA, the CDR3 is TGTGCCAGCAGCTTAACGGGCCAGGGGGCTAATGAGCAGTTCTTC.

This clone appeared a single time. The chain uses TRBV28 and TRBJ1-3, with D uncertain. Germline CDR1 reads MDHEN; CDR2 reads SYDVKM. The V end was cut by 1 base, the J end by 0 bases, with 7 bases between. CDR3 size: 15 residues. The chain's CDR3 is CASSLSGSSGNTIYF. DNA of the CDR3: TGTGCCAGCAGTTTATCTGGGAGCTCTGGAAACACCATATATTTT.

V usage is TRBV7-9 and J usage is TRBJ1-3; maybe TRBD1 (5 bases). Germline CDR1 is SEHNR and CDR2 is FQNEAQ (reference sequence). The CDR3 spans 16 residues. Trimming left V 3 bases short and J 2 bases short, with 14 bases between. CDR3 loop: CASSFFRGGTGNTIYF. CDR3 in DNA: TGTGCCAGCAGCTTCTTCCGGGGGGGAACTGGAAACACCATATATTTT. Looking up the rest from reference TRBV7-9 and TRBJ1-3 gives the full variable domain: DTGVSQNPRHKITKRGQNVTFRCDPISEHNRLYWYRQTLGQGPEFLTYFQNEAQLEKSRLLSDRFSAERPKGSFSTLEIQRTEQGDSAMYLCASSFFRGGTGNTIYFGEGSWLTVV.

This chain links TRBV5-8 with TRBJ1-3, with D possibly TRBD1 on 5 matching bases. Germline V gene sequence: CDR1 SGHTS, CDR2 YDEGEE. CDR3 length equals 13 residues. Trimming left V 7 bases short and J 8 bases short, with 16 bases between. The CDR3 loop reads CASGRQSRHTIYF. CDR3 coding DNA: TGTGCCAGCGGTCGACAGTCCCGACACACCATATATTTT.

This clone showed up just a few times. This chain links TRBV11-2 with TRBJ2-3; a possible D gene is TRBD2 (6 bases). The CDR3 is 15 residues long. Germline lookup yields CDR1 SGHAT and CDR2 FQNNGV. Trimming pared 6 bases from V and 0 bases from J, leaving 13 bases between. The CDR3: CASSHRTTSTDTQYF. The CDR3 DNA follows: TGTGCCAGCAGTCACCGGACTACCAGCACAGATACGCAGTATTTT.

The CDR3 loop reads CASMEGASGNQPQHF. CDR3 nucleotides: TGTGCCAGCATGGAGGGGGCGTCGGGCAATCAGCCCCAGCATTTT. V gene TRBV2 combines with J gene TRBJ1-5, with 7 bases aligning to TRBD1. Germline V lookup: CDR1 SNHLY, CDR2 FYNNEI. CDR3 length: 15 residues. After removal of 7 bases from V and 2 bases from J, the junction contained 8 bases not matched to a gene.